This TCR beta chain was sequenced during a study of T-cell memory formation after mild COVID-19. About the research overall: The TCR clusters were mostly specific to one donor. Overall study findings and caveats: Clones that contracted from day 15 to 85 had balanced CD4/CD8; later expanders were CD4+ biased. Day 37-peaking second-wave clones had unconfirmed SARS-CoV-2 specificity. Certain responding clones were present in pre-infection memory, suggesting participation of cross-reactive memory.

MiXCR, applied by TCRdb to the 5' RACE reads, yields one record per CDR3 protein. The sample holds some 120,000 distinct CDR3 sequences, approximately 15% seen once. Details on this clonotype: The antigen is undetermined.

The origin of this receptor is a man younger than 30 who had mild COVID-19 (a few samples of this study predate the infection). Cell type and time point are not known. What was sequenced was PBMCs or a T cell subset sorted from them (not recorded which).

The chain's CDR3 is CSAREGVYTEAFF. CDR3 coding DNA: TGCAGTGCTAGAGAAGGGGTTTACACTGAAGCTTTCTTT. The chain recombines TRBV20-1 with TRBJ1-1; D is perhaps TRBD1 (5 bases). CDR3 length: 13 amino acids. The germline V gene has CDR1 DFQATT and CDR2 SNEGSKA (reference sequence). V shed 0 bases and J shed 3 bases, with 8 bases lying between them.